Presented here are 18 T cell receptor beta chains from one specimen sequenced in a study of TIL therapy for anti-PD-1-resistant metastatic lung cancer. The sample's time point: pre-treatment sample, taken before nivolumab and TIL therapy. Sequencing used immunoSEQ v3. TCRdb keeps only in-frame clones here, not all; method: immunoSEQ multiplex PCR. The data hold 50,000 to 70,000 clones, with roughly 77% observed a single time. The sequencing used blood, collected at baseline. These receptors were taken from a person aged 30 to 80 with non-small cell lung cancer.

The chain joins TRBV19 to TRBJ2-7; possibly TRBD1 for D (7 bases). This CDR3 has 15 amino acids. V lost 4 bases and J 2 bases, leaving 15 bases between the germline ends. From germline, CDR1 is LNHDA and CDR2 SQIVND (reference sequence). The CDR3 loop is CASSSTGQRAYEQYF. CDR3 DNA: TGTGCCAGTAGTAGTACGGGACAGCGGGCCTACGAGCAGTACTTC.

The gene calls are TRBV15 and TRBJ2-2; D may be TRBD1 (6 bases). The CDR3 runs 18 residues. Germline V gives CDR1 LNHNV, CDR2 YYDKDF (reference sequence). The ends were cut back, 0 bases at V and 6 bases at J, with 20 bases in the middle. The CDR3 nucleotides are TGTGCCACCAGCAGAGAAGGGGGACACCCTGGCTACGCCGGGGAGCTGTTTTTT. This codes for CATSREGGHPGYAGELFF.

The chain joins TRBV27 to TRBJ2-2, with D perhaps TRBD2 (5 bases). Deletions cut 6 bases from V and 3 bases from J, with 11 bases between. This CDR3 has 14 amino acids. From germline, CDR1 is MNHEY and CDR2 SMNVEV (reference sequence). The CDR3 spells CASRIASYTGELFF. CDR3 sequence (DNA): TGTGCCAGCAGGATAGCGAGCTACACCGGGGAGCTGTTTTTT.

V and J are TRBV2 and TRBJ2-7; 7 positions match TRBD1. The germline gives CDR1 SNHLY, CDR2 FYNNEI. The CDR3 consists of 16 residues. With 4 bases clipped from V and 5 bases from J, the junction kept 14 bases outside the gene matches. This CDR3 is CASSVESVTGLDEQYF. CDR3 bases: TGTGCCAGCAGTGTTGAATCGGTGACAGGGCTCGACGAGCAGTACTTC. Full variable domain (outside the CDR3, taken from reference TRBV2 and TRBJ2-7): EPEVTQTPSHQVTQMGQEVILRCVPISNHLYFYWYRQILGQKVEFLVSFYNNEISEKSEIFDDQFSVERPDGSNFTLKIRSTKLEDSAMYFCASSVESVTGLDEQYFGPGTRLTVT.

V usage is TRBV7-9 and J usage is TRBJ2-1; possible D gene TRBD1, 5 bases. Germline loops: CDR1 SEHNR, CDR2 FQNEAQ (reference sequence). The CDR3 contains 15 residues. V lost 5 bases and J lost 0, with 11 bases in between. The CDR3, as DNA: TGTGCCAGCAGCAGTATGACAGTCTCCTACAATGAGCAGTTCTTC. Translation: CASSSMTVSYNEQFF.

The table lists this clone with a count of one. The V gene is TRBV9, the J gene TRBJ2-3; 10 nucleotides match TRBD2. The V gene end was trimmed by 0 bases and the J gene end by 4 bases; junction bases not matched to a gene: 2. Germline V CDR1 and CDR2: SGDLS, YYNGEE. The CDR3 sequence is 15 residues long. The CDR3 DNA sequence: TGTGCCAGCAGCGTAGTAGCGGGGGGCGCAGATACGCAGTATTTT. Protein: CASSVVAGGADTQYF.

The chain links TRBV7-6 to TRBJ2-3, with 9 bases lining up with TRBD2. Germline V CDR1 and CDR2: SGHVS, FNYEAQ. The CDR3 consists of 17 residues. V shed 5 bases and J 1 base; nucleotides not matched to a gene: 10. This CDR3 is CASSDLAGGLGTDTQYF. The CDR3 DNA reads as TGTGCCAGCAGCGATCTTGCGGGGGGGCTAGGCACAGATACGCAGTATTTT.

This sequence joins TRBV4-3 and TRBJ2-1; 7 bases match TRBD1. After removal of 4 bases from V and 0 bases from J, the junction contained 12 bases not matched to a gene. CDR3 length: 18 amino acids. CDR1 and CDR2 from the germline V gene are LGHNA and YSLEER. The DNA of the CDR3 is TGCGCCAGCAGCCGCAGACTGACAGGGCAATACTCCTACAATGAGCAGTTCTTC. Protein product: CASSRRLTGQYSYNEQFF.

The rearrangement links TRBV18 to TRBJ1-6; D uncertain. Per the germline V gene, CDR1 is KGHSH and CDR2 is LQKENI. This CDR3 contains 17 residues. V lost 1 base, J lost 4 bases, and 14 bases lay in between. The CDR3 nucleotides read TGTGCCAGCTCACCACTCGACCAACGGGGATATAATTCACCCCTCCACTTT. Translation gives CASSPLDQRGYNSPLHF. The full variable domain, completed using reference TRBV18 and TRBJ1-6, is NAGVMQNPRHLVRRRGQEARLRCSPMKGHSHVYWYRQLPEEGLKFMVYLQKENIIDESGMPKERFSAEFPKEGPSILRIQQVVRGDSAAYFCASSPLDQRGYNSPLHFGNGTRLTVT.

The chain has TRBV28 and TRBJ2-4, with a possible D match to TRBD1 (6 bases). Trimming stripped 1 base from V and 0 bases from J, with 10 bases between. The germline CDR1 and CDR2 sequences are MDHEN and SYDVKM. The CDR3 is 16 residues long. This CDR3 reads CASSLFGRGAKNIQYF. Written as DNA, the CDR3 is TGTGCCAGCAGTTTATTCGGCAGGGGAGCCAAAAACATTCAGTACTTC.

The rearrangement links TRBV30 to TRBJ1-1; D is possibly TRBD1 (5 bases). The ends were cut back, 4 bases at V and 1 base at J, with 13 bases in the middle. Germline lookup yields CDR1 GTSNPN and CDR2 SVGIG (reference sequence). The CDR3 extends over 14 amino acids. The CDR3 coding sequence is TGTGCCTGGACCTGGGACGGGAGGAACACTGAAGCTTTCTTT. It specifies CAWTWDGRNTEAFF. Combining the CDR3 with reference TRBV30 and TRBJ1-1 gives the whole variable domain SQTIHQWPATLVQPVGSPLSLECTVEGTSNPNLYWYRQAAGRGLQLLFYSVGIGQISSEVPQNLSASRPQDRQFILSSKKLLLSDSGFYLCAWTWDGRNTEAFFGQGTRLTVV.

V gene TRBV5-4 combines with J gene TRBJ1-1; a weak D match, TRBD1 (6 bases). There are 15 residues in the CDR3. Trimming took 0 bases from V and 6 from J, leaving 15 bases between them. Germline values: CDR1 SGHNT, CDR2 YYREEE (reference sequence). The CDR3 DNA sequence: TGTGCCAGCAGCTTGGACTTGTTAGGGGGGTCTGAAGCTTTCTTT. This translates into CASSLDLLGGSEAFF. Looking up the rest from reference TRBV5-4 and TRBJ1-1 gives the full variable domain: ETGVTQSPTHLIKTRGQQVTLRCSSQSGHNTVSWYQQALGQGPQFIFQYYREEENGRGNFPPRFSGLQFPNYSSELNVNALELDDSALYLCASSLDLLGGSEAFFGQGTRLTVV.

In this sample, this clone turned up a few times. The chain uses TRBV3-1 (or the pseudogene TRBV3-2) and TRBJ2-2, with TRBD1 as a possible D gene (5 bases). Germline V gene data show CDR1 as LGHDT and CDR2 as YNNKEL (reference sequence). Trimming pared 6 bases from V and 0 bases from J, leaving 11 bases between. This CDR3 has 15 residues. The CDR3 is CASRRQYPNTGELFF. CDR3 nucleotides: TGTGCCAGCAGGCGACAGTATCCGAACACCGGGGAGCTGTTTTTT.

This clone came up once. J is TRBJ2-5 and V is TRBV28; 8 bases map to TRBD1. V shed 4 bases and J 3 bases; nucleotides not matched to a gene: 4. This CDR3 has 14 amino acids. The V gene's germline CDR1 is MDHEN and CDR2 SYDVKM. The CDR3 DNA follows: TGTGCCAGCAGTTCCCCGGACAGGGAAGAGACCCAGTACTTC. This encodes CASSSPDREETQYF.

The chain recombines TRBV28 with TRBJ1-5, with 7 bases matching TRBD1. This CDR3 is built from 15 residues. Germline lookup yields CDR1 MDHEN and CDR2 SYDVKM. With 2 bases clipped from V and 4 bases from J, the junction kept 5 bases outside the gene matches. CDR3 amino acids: CASSLETGYNQPQHF. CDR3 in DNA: TGTGCCAGCAGTTTAGAGACAGGGTATAATCAGCCCCAGCATTTT.

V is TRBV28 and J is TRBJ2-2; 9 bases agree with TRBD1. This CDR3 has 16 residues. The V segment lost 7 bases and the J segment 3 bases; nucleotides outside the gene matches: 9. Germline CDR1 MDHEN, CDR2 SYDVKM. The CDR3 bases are TGTGCCAGCACTTTGACGGACAGGGGCTACACCGGGGAGCTGTTTTTT. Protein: CASTLTDRGYTGELFF. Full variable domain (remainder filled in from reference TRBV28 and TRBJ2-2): DVKVTQSSRYLVKRTGEKVFLECVQDMDHENMFWYRQDPGLGLRLIYFSYDVKMKEKGDIPEGYSVSREKKERFSLILESASTNQTSMYLCASTLTDRGYTGELFFGEGSRLTVL.

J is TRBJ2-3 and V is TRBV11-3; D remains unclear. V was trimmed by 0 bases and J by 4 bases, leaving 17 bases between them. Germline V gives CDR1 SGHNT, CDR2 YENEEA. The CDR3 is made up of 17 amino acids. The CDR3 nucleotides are TGTGCCAGCAGCTTAGATGGCCTGATCTTACTCTCAGATACGCAGTATTTT. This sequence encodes CASSLDGLILLSDTQYF.

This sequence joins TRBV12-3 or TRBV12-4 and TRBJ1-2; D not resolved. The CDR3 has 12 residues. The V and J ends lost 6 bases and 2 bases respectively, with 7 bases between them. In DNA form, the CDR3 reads TGTGCCAGCAGCCGGGGAAACTATGGCTACACCTTC. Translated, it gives CASSRGNYGYTF.